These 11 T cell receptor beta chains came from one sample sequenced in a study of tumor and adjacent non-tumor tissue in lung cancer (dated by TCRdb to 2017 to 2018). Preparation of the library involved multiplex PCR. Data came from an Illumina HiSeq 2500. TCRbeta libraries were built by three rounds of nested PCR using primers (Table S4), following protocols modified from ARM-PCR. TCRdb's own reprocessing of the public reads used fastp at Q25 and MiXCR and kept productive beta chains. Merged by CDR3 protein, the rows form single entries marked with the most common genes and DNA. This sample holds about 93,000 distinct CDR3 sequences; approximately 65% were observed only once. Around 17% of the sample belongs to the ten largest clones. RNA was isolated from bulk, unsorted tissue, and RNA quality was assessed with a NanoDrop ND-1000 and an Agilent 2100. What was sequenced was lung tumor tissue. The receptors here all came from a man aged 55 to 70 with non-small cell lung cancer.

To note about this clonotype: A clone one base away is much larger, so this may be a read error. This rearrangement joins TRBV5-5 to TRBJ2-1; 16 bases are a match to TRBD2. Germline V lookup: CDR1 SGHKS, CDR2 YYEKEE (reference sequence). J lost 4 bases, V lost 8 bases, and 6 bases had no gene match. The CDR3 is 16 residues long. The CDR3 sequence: CARSPGLAGGYNEQFF. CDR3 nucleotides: TGTGCCAGGAGCCCGGGACTAGCGGGAGGGTACAATGAGCAGTTCTTC.

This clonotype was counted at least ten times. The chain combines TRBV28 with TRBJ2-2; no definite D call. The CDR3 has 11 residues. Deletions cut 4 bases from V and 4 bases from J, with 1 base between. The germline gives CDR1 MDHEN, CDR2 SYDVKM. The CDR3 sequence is CASSSTGELFF. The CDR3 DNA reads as TGTGCCAGCAGTTCCACCGGGGAGCTGTTTTTT.

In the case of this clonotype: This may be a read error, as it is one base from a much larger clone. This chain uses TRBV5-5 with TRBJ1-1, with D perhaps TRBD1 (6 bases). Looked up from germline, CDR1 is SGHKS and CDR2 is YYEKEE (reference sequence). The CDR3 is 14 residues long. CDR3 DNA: TGTGCCGGCAGCTCTCGGGGACAAGATCAGAATTCTTTCTTT. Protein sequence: CAGSSRGQDQNSFF.

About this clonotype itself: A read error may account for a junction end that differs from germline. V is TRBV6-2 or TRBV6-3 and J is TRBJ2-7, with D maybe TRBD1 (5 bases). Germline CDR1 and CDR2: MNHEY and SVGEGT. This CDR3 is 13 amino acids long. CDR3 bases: TGTACCAGCAGTTACAGGACGGGCTACGAGCAGTATTTC. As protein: CTSSYRTGYEQYF.

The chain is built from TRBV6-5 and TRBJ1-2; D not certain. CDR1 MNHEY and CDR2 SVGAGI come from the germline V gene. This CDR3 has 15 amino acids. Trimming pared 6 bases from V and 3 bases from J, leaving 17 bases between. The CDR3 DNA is TGTGCCAGCAGGCTAACACGAAGGGCGTACTATGGCTACACCTTC. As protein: CASRLTRRAYYGYTF.

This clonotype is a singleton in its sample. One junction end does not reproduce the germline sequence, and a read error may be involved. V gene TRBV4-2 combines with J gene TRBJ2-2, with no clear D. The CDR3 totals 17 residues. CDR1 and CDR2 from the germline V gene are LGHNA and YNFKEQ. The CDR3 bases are TGTACCAGCAGCCAACAAATAGGAAAATCGAACACCGGGGAGCTGTTTTTT. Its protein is CTSSQQIGKSNTGELFF.

CDR3 sequence (DNA): TGTGTCAGTTCGGACTTGGTCCAAGAGACCCAGTACTTC. Translated: CVSSDLVQETQYF. The chain links TRBV14 to TRBJ2-5; D perhaps matches TRBD2 (5 bases). The CDR3 length is 13 residues. Per the germline V gene, CDR1 is SGHDN and CDR2 is FVKESK. The full variable domain, in which reference TRBV14 and TRBJ2-5 provide the parts outside the CDR3, is EAGVTQFPSHSVIEKGQTVTLRCDPISGHDNLYWYRRVMGKEIKFLLHFVKESKQDESGMPNNRFLAERTGGTYSTLKVQPAELEDSGVYFCVSSDLVQETQYFGPGTRLLVL.

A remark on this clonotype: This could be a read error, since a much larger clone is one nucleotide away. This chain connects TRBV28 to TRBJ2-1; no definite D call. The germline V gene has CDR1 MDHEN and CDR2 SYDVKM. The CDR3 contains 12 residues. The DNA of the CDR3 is TGTGTCAGCAGTTTATTGGGCCAACAGCAGTTCTTC. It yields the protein CVSSLLGQQQFF. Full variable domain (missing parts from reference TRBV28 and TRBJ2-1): DVKVTQSSRYLVKRTGEKVFLECVQDMDHENMFWYRQDPGLGLRLIYFSYDVKMKEKGDIPEGYSVSREKKERFSLILESASTNQTSMYLCVSSLLGQQQFFGPGTRLTVL.

CDR3 DNA sequence: TGTGCCAGCACCGGACTATGTGATGATGCGCAGTATTTT. As protein: CASTGLCDDAQYF. This chain links TRBV6-5 with TRBJ2-3, with a tentative D call TRBD2 (6 bases). Germline assignment: CDR1 MNHEY and CDR2 SVGAGI. The ends were cut back, 7 bases at V and 10 bases at J, with 18 bases in the middle. The CDR3 totals 13 residues.

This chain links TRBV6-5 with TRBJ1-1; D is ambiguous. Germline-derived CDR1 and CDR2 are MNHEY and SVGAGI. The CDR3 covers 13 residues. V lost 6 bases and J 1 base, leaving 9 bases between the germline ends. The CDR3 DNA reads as TGTGCCAGCAGAAGGGAGACGAACACTGAAGCTTTCTTT. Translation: CASRRETNTEAFF.

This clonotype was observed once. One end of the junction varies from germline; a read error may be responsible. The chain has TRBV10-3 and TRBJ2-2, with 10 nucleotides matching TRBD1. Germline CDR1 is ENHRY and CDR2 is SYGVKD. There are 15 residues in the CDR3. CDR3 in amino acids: CAIGQTGGNTRELFF. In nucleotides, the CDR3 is TGTGCCATCGGCCAGACAGGGGGCAACACCAGGGAGCTGTTTTTT.